This passage covers 9 T cell receptor beta chains from one sample sequenced in a study of blood T cell repertoires in COVID-19. The data were produced by immunoSEQ multiplex PCR, yet TCRdb's version contains in-frame clones alone and is incomplete. Of about 240,000 clones listed, around 90% are singletons. Sequences were obtained from peripheral blood. The receptors were gathered from a man aged 60 to 75 who had recovered from COVID-19.

This clone was seen a single time. This chain connects TRBV5-1 to TRBJ1-3; D call uncertain. Germline V gives CDR1 SGHRS, CDR2 YFSETQ. V gave up 4 bases and J gave up 1 base, with 12 bases separating them. This CDR3 comprises 15 residues. CDR3 sequence reads: CASSDRVGSGNTIYF. Written as DNA, the CDR3 is TGCGCCAGCAGCGACCGGGTCGGATCTGGAAACACCATATATTTT.

The chain carries TRBV19 and TRBJ2-1; a weak D match, TRBD2 (6 bases). The germline V and J ends were trimmed by 2 bases and 12 bases, with 14 bases remaining between them. The CDR3 covers 13 residues. Germline V gene data show CDR1 as LNHDA and CDR2 as SQIVND (reference sequence). The CDR3 here is CASSILMEGRQFF. CDR3 sequence (DNA): TGTGCCAGTAGTATACTGATGGAGGGACGGCAGTTCTTC.

The chain recombines TRBV30 with TRBJ2-3; D might be TRBD1 (6 bases). Trimming removed 0 bases from V and 0 bases from J, with 13 bases in between. The CDR3 sequence is 16 residues long. Germline V CDR1 and CDR2: GTSNPN, SVGIG (reference sequence). The CDR3 coding sequence is TGTGCCTGGAGTGTTGGGGGCCTTCCTAGCACAGATACGCAGTATTTT. Translation: CAWSVGGLPSTDTQYF.

This clone was recorded only once. This chain links TRBV6-5 with TRBJ2-7, with 7 bases aligning to TRBD1. With 5 bases clipped from V and 0 bases from J, the junction kept 1 base outside the gene matches. The germline V gene encodes CDR1 MNHEY and CDR2 SVGAGI. CDR3 size: 13 residues. DNA of the CDR3: TGTGCCAGCAGTAGGGGGCCCTCCTACGAGCAGTACTTC. Translating gives CASSRGPSYEQYF.

The chain recombines TRBV5-1 with TRBJ1-1; the match to TRBD1 covers 9 bases. The V gene's germline CDR1 is SGHRS and CDR2 YFSETQ. The CDR3 has 15 amino acids. J lost 5 bases, V lost 4 bases, and 9 bases had no gene match. CDR3 nucleotides: TGCGCCAGCAGCCCACAGGGGGCAAGGGTGACTGAAGCTTTCTTT. Amino acids: CASSPQGARVTEAFF. Full variable domain (missing parts from reference TRBV5-1 and TRBJ1-1): KAGVTQTPRYLIKTRGQQVTLSCSPISGHRSVSWYQQTPGQGLQFLFEYFSETQRNKGNFPGRFSGRQFSNSRSEMNVSTLELGDSALYLCASSPQGARVTEAFFGQGTRLTVV.

The chain employs TRBV2 and TRBJ1-5; weak D call: TRBD1 (5 bases). This CDR3 is built from 14 residues. The V gene lost 3 bases and the J gene lost 3 bases, with 9 bases spanning the gap. Per the germline V gene, CDR1 is SNHLY and CDR2 is FYNNEI. The CDR3 loop reads CASSEGRDNQPQHF. CDR3 nucleotides: TGTGCCAGCAGTGAGGGCAGGGACAATCAGCCCCAGCATTTT.

This chain connects TRBV2 to TRBJ2-1; D uncertain. V lost 4 bases, J lost 5 bases, and 6 bases lay in between. Germline CDR1 SNHLY, CDR2 FYNNEI. The length of the CDR3 is 12 residues. CDR3: CASSAADNEQFF. CDR3 in DNA: TGTGCCAGCAGTGCCGCAGACAATGAGCAGTTCTTC.

The rearrangement joins TRBV5-1 to TRBJ2-7, with 8 bases lining up with TRBD2. Germline V gene data show CDR1 as SGHRS and CDR2 as YFSETQ. J lost 2 bases, V lost 0 bases, and 1 base had no gene match. The CDR3 sequence is 14 residues long. CDR3 DNA sequence: TGCGCCAGCAGCTTGGAAGCGGGGGCCTACGAGCAGTACTTC. Its translation: CASSLEAGAYEQYF.

This clone has a handful of counts. J is TRBJ1-2 and V is TRBV7-9; 9 nucleotides match TRBD1. Germline assignment: CDR1 SEHNR and CDR2 FQNEAQ (reference sequence). This CDR3 spans 18 amino acids. V lost 4 bases to trimming and J lost 1 base; unmatched junction nucleotides: 13. The CDR3, as DNA: TGTGCCAGCAGCTCCGTCCGTCGACAGGGGGGACTTAACTATGGCTACACCTTC. Protein: CASSSVRRQGGLNYGYTF.